Presented here are 11 T cell receptor beta chains from one specimen sequenced in a study. TCRdb recomputed calls from the RT-PCR reads with MiXCR, one row per CDR3 protein. Seen here are about 700,000 distinct CDR3 sequences, 11% to 15% observed once, and the top ten hold roughly 3.9%. The specimen was memory CD4+ T cells from blood. These receptors were obtained from a female donor in good health, serving as a healthy control.

This clonotype was detected a few times. The J gene is TRBJ1-2, the V gene TRBV5-5, with unresolved D. Germline V gene data show CDR1 as SGHKS and CDR2 as YYEKEE (reference sequence). V was shortened by 4 bases and J by 0 bases, with 13 bases between the two germline ends. There are 15 residues in the CDR3. CDR3: CASSPLLNSNYGYTF. Written as DNA, the CDR3 is TGTGCCAGCAGCCCTCTCCTGAACTCTAACTATGGCTACACCTTC.

The table lists this clonotype with a few counts. The chain combines TRBV10-3 with TRBJ1-2; D gene uncertain. The V gene lost 2 bases and the J gene lost 4 bases, with 11 bases spanning the gap. Per the germline V gene, CDR1 is ENHRY and CDR2 is SYGVKD. The CDR3 extends over 14 amino acids. CDR3 DNA sequence: TGTGCCATCAGTGAGGAGCCTGCGAGCTATGGCTACACCTTC. It encodes CAISEEPASYGYTF.

In its sample, this clonotype was seen a few times. V is TRBV5-1 and J is TRBJ1-1; a possible D gene is TRBD1 (5 bases). CDR1 is SGHRS, CDR2 YFSETQ, per germline. V lost 3 bases and J 2 bases, leaving 14 bases between the germline ends. The CDR3 extends over 15 amino acids. The CDR3 protein is CASSSAIGANTEAFF. CDR3 nucleotide sequence: TGCGCCAGCAGCTCTGCCATTGGGGCCAACACTGAAGCTTTCTTT.

This clonotype has at least ten counts. The V gene is TRBV12-3 or TRBV12-4, the J gene TRBJ1-1; 7 bases are a match to TRBD1. V lost 6 bases to trimming and J lost 0 bases; unmatched junction nucleotides: 7. The length of the CDR3 is 15 residues. The CDR3 protein is CASRTGTALNTEAFF. In DNA, the CDR3 is TGTGCCAGCAGAACCGGGACAGCTTTGAACACTGAAGCTTTCTTT.

This clonotype has more than one count but fewer than ten. V and J are TRBV7-2 and TRBJ2-5; D assignment may be TRBD1 or TRBD2 (5 bases each). Trimming pared 1 base from V and 2 bases from J, leaving 14 bases between. The CDR3 spans 16 residues. Germline V CDR1 and CDR2: SGHTA, FQGNSA. CDR3: CASSLGPGPTQETQYF. The CDR3 DNA reads as TGTGCCAGCAGCTTAGGACCGGGACCCACACAAGAGACCCAGTACTTC. Full variable domain (missing parts from reference TRBV7-2 and TRBJ2-5): GAGVSQSPSNKVTEKGKDVELRCDPISGHTALYWYRQSLGQGLEFLIYFQGNSAPDKSGLPSDRFSAERTGGSVSTLTIQRTQQEDSAVYLCASSLGPGPTQETQYFGPGTRLLVL.

V is TRBV7-9 and J is TRBJ2-3; 7 bases fit TRBD2. Per germline, CDR1 SEHNR and CDR2 FQNEAQ (reference sequence). The junction had 8 bases not matched to a gene; V was cut back by 2 bases and J by 6 bases. The CDR3 has 15 amino acids. CDR3 region: CASSLSLADSDTQYF. CDR3 DNA: TGTGCCAGCAGCTTATCGCTAGCGGATTCGGATACGCAGTATTTT.

This clonotype was recorded many times. This sequence joins TRBV10-3 and TRBJ1-2; D unresolved. The CDR3 has 14 amino acids. CDR1 is ENHRY, CDR2 SYGVKD, per germline. Trimming pared 0 bases from V and 0 bases from J, leaving 5 bases between. The CDR3 loop is CAISESAANYGYTF. CDR3 nucleotides: TGTGCCATCAGTGAGTCAGCAGCTAACTATGGCTACACCTTC.

The CDR3 sequence: CASSMTDRGEAFF. For the CDR3, the DNA is TGTGCCAGCAGCATGACGGACAGGGGCGAAGCTTTCTTT. V is TRBV9 and J is TRBJ1-1, with 9 positions matching TRBD1. Germline V lookup: CDR1 SGDLS, CDR2 YYNGEE. This CDR3 region has 13 residues. V lost 4 bases and J lost 8; bases outside the gene matches: 6.

This clonotype was seen many times. The rearrangement joins TRBV5-6 to TRBJ2-6, with D uncertain. V gave up 4 bases and J gave up 0 bases, with 20 bases separating them. This CDR3 is built from 19 residues. The germline gives CDR1 SGHDT, CDR2 YYEEEE. The DNA of the CDR3 is TGTGCCAGCAGCCCCCTCACTCAGTTGTGGGGCTCTGGGGCCAACGTCCTGACTTTC. It codes for CASSPLTQLWGSGANVLTF.

The chain is built from TRBV7-3 and TRBJ2-7; D not certain. Germline assignment: CDR1 SGHTA and CDR2 FQGTGA. Trimming cost V 5 bases and J 6 bases, with 14 bases left between them. The CDR3 consists of 13 residues. The CDR3 spells CASSRLDTREQYF. The CDR3 nucleotides are TGTGCCAGCAGCCGCCTCGACACCCGCGAGCAGTACTTC.

The CDR3 loop reads CASSLGQASEQYF. The CDR3 DNA sequence: TGTGCCAGCAGTTTAGGCCAGGCCAGCGAGCAGTACTTC. The genes are TRBV12-3 or TRBV12-4 and TRBJ2-7; the D is unclear. This CDR3 has 13 residues. V dropped 1 base and J dropped 6 bases, with 10 bases sitting between them.